The present entry profiles one T cell receptor beta chain with its context. At least ten counts were recorded for this clonotype. The antigen it binds to is not known. No quality values exist for individual bases; no much larger clone is one base distant. Healthy controls were blood bank volunteers in Maryland, USA. Libraries from unsorted PBMCs were made from 2 million PBMCs kept in RNAlater at -80 degrees C until RNA extraction. Peripheral blood was subjected to Ficoll-Hypaque density gradient centrifugation to isolate PBMCs, which were then cryopreserved in liquid nitrogen. The data were taken from a study of neurological immune-mediated disorders (dated by TCRdb to the late 2010s). Study-level background: Peripheral blood TCR-beta repertoires from HTLV-I-associated myelopathy (HAM/TSP) patients, multiple sclerosis patients and healthy controls were compared by UMI-based sequencing. Of the 68 subjects in the cohort, around 15 were HAM/TSP patients, approximately 34 were multiple sclerosis patients, and some 20 were healthy controls. Alongside PBMC samples, the set of 80 to 130 TCR-beta libraries contained longitudinal samples, technical triplicates, and paired CD4+ and CD8+ T-cell subsets that had been sorted.

CDR1 and CDR2 are read off the germline V gene as SGHRS and YFSETQ. The junction shows trimming of 1 base on V and 5 bases on J, plus 1 base between the germline ends. From the cysteine through the phenylalanine, the CDR3 covers 12 amino acids. The CDR3 DNA has 36 bases and is translated from base 1. cDNA synthesis used template-switch 5'RACE with a primer carrying a 10-nucleotide random unique molecular identifier tagging each TCR transcript. Every sequencing run covered 15-18 subjects and yielded more than 180 million TCR-beta sequences. Total RNA was extracted with the RNeasy kit. The KAPA Real-time Library Amplification kit was used to amplify TCR-beta VDJ regions with primers targeting the TCR constant region and the 5'RACE anchor. Sample indexes and Illumina adaptors were added in a first PCR, and a second PCR then increased library yield. After Ampure bead purification, the TCR product of roughly 650 bp was size-selected on a 2% E-gel SizeSelection system. Before pooling, library quality was assessed on a Bioanalyzer, concentration was determined with Qubit, and library quantification was performed with the Kapa Library Quantification kit. An Illumina HiSeq 2500 was used to sequence the libraries paired-end at 2 x 150 bp. To increase sequence diversity, about 23-32% phiX was spiked into each library pool. The authors processed their data as follows. The UMI-based MiGEC pipeline processed quality-filtered reads and removed over 85% of raw TCR sequences during error correction. IMGT germline references were used for aligning VDJ genes, and each clonotype was defined as a unique CDR3 amino acid sequence together with its V-J genes. Clonal expansion, Shannon diversity and CDR3 relatedness were evaluated with VDJtools (CalcPairwiseDistances, ClusterSamples), while phylogenetic trees were built in CLCbio workbench. Expanded clones were defined as having at least 8 unique UMIs, based on coefficient-of-variation modelling across technical triplicates. TCRdb's own reprocessing of the public reads used fastp at Q25 and MiXCR and kept productive beta chains. Entries that share a CDR3 protein sequence are merged under the most common genes and DNA. The V and J calls and clone size come from TCRdb's table, not from the authors' own analysis. A total of under 85,000 distinct CDR3 sequences appear in this sample, approximately 10% of them only once. Jointly, the top ten make up around 1.8% of the sample.

Overall study outcomes, separate from this receptor: The highest TCR clonal expansion was observed in HAM/TSP patients, whereas the lowest was observed in MS patients, even when compared with healthy controls. Expanded clones from different subjects shared no identical CDR3 amino acid sequences, which suggests that TCR-beta repertoires were private in all groups.

The sequence joins TRBV5-1 to TRBJ1-6; the D gene cannot be named for sure. The TCR sequence derives from a man aged 35-49 years in good health. Sequenced input: PBMCs. CDR3 sequence: CASSLNNSPLHF. The DNA reads as follows: TGCGCCAGCAGCTTGAATAATTCACCCCTCCACTTT.